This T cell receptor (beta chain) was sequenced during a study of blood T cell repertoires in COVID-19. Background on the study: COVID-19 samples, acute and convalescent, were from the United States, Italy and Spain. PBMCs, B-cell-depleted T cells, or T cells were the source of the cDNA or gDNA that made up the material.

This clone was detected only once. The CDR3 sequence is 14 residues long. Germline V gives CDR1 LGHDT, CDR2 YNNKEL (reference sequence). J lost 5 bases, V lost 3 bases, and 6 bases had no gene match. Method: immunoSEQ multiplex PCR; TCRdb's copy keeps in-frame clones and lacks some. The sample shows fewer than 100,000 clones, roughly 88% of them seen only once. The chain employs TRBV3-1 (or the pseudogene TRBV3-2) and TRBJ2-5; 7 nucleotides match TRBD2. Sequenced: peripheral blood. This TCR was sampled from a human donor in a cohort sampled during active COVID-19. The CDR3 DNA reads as TGTGCCAGCAGCCAGAGGGCGGGAGCGGAGACCCAGTACTTC. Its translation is CASSQRAGAETQYF.